This passage covers 19 T cell receptor beta chains from one sample sequenced in a study of T cell responses to AZD1222 COVID-19 vaccine. Sequenced by immunoSEQ multiplex PCR; TCRdb stores in-frame clones only, minus some. The table shows about 140,000 clones, with roughly 91% occurring only once. Sequenced here: peripheral blood, sampled 28 days after the second AZD1222 dose. The receptors here all came from an adult who received the AZD1222 COVID-19 vaccine.

The V gene is TRBV30, the J gene TRBJ1-3, with unresolved D. The CDR3 extends over 15 amino acids. Germline V gene lookup returns CDR1 GTSNPN and CDR2 SVGIG (reference sequence). The V and J ends lost 3 bases and 1 base respectively, with 13 bases between them. This CDR3 reads CAWSRIRGSGNTIYF. The CDR3 DNA reads as TGTGCCTGGAGCCGCATCCGGGGATCTGGAAACACCATATATTTT.

This clone was seen once. The rearrangement links TRBV10-3 to TRBJ2-3; TRBD1 matches at 7 bases. Losses at the gene ends were 10 bases for V and 6 bases for J; bases not matched to a gene: 10. The CDR3 totals 13 residues. Germline V lookup: CDR1 ENHRY, CDR2 SYGVKD. The CDR3 protein is CASQGQSMDTQYF. CDR3 bases: TGTGCCAGTCAGGGACAGTCGATGGATACGCAGTATTTT.

This clone was observed a handful of times. The chain carries TRBV6-5 and TRBJ1-2; 7 nucleotides align to TRBD1. The CDR3 extends over 13 amino acids. With 4 bases clipped from V and 8 bases from J, the junction kept 7 bases outside the gene matches. Germline values: CDR1 MNHEY, CDR2 SVGAGI. The CDR3 loop is CASSSSGGRGYTF. CDR3 DNA sequence: TGTGCCAGCAGTTCCTCAGGGGGGAGGGGCTACACCTTC.

The V gene is TRBV6-4, the J gene TRBJ1-5; D gene uncertain. The CDR3 sequence is 13 residues long. Germline CDR1 reads MRHNA; CDR2 reads SNTAGT. V shed 3 bases and J shed 3 bases, with 6 bases lying between them. The CDR3 loop is CASSEEDNQPQHF. The CDR3 DNA is TGTGCCAGCAGTGAGGAGGACAATCAGCCCCAGCATTTT.

This chain joins TRBV18 and TRBJ1-5; 9 bases align to TRBD1. The germline gives CDR1 KGHSH, CDR2 LQKENI. The CDR3 contains 14 residues. V lost 6 bases to trimming and J lost 5 bases; unmatched junction nucleotides: 5. CDR3 DNA: TGTGCCAGCTCGGCGGACAGGGGTGATCAGCCCCAGCATTTT. Its translation: CASSADRGDQPQHF.

The chain joins TRBV27 to TRBJ2-7, with D possibly being TRBD1 (5 bases). Germline V gene sequence: CDR1 MNHEY, CDR2 SMNVEV (reference sequence). V was clipped by 6 bases and J by 3 bases, with 12 bases between them. This CDR3 is 13 amino acids long. CDR3 region: CASRLQGYYEQYF. CDR3 DNA sequence: TGTGCCAGCAGGCTTCAGGGTTACTACGAGCAGTACTTC.

This clone was observed once. CDR3 protein: CASSLWGARNEQFF. The CDR3 DNA is TGCGCCAGCAGCTTGTGGGGGGCGCGGAATGAGCAGTTCTTC. The genes are TRBV5-1 and TRBJ2-1, with D tentatively TRBD1 or TRBD2 (6 bases each). The CDR3 totals 14 residues. V was shortened by 1 base and J by 7 bases, with 12 bases between the two germline ends. Germline V gene sequence: CDR1 SGHRS, CDR2 YFSETQ. The full variable domain, its missing parts supplied by reference TRBV5-1 and TRBJ2-1, is KAGVTQTPRYLIKTRGQQVTLSCSPISGHRSVSWYQQTPGQGLQFLFEYFSETQRNKGNFPGRFSGRQFSNSRSEMNVSTLELGDSALYLCASSLWGARNEQFFGPGTRLTVL.

V is TRBV10-3 and J is TRBJ1-2, with 7 bases fitting TRBD1. Trimming took 10 bases from V and 4 from J; bases not matched to a gene: 6. CDR1 is ENHRY, CDR2 SYGVKD, per germline. The CDR3 spans 12 residues. This CDR3 is CATGQDFYGYTF. CDR3 coding DNA: TGTGCCACCGGACAGGACTTCTATGGCTACACCTTC.

The chain uses TRBV7-8 and TRBJ1-6; no clear D gene. There are 13 residues in the CDR3. With 5 bases removed from V and 5 bases from J, the gap between germline ends came to 7 bases. Germline CDR1 and CDR2: SGHVS and FQNEAQ. CDR3: CASSGNHNSPLHF. CDR3 in DNA: TGTGCCAGCAGCGGCAACCATAATTCACCCCTCCACTTT.

The chain combines TRBV29-1 with TRBJ1-1, with D possibly matching TRBD1 (6 bases). CDR1 is SQVTM and CDR2 is ANQGSEA in the germline V gene. Trimming pared 4 bases from V and 8 bases from J, leaving 11 bases between. CDR3 size: 11 residues. DNA for the CDR3: TGCAGCGTTGGGCCCACAGGGGAAGCTTTCTTT. Its protein is CSVGPTGEAFF.

This clone was recorded once. V is TRBV5-1 and J is TRBJ2-2, with D possibly TRBD2 on 5 matching bases. The CDR3 loop spans 15 amino acids. From germline, CDR1 is SGHRS and CDR2 YFSETQ. Trimming took off 3 bases at V and 1 base at J, with 10 bases between the two ends. The CDR3 DNA sequence: TGCGCCAGCAGCTCGGGGATTCTGAACACCGGGGAGCTGTTTTTT. Protein sequence: CASSSGILNTGELFF.

The chain's CDR3 is CASSLSGQGETQYF. For the CDR3, the DNA is TGCGCCAGCAGCTTATCAGGGCAGGGTGAGACCCAGTACTTC. The chain employs TRBV5-1 and TRBJ2-5; a weak D match, TRBD1 (5 bases). CDR1 is SGHRS and CDR2 is YFSETQ in the germline V gene. The V end lost 2 bases, the J end lost 5 bases, and 13 bases lay between the germline ends. The CDR3 covers 14 residues.

The V call is TRBV30, the J call TRBJ2-3; 7 bases agree with TRBD1. J was trimmed by 9 bases and V by 3 bases; bases with no gene match: 12. CDR1 is GTSNPN and CDR2 is SVGIG in the germline V gene (reference sequence). This CDR3 region has 14 residues. The CDR3 protein is CAWRPRGDRRTQYF. Written as DNA, the CDR3 is TGTGCCTGGAGGCCTAGAGGGGACAGAAGAACGCAGTATTTT.

V and J are TRBV29-1 and TRBJ1-2; D is unclear. CDR1 is SQVTM and CDR2 is ANQGSEA in the germline V gene. The CDR3 sequence is 11 residues long. Deletions cut 6 bases from V and 7 bases from J, with 12 bases between. CDR3 nucleotide sequence: TGCAGCGTCGAGGAAATTCGTGGCTACACCTTC. Amino acids: CSVEEIRGYTF.

The rearrangement links TRBV10-2 to TRBJ1-5; no clear D. The germline V and J ends were trimmed by 0 bases and 5 bases, with 2 bases remaining between them. Germline V gene lookup returns CDR1 WSHSY and CDR2 SAAADI. The CDR3 is 12 residues long. CDR3 loop: CASSESDQPQHF. CDR3 sequence (DNA): TGCGCCAGCAGTGAGTCCGATCAGCCCCAGCATTTT.

This clone has only a few counts. V usage is TRBV3-1 (or the pseudogene TRBV3-2) and J usage is TRBJ2-3; D call uncertain. The germline V and J ends were trimmed by 0 bases and 1 base, with 17 bases remaining between them. This CDR3 comprises 18 residues. Germline CDR1 is LGHDT and CDR2 is YNNKEL (reference sequence). CDR3 protein: CASSQEGFLDLRTDTQYF. CDR3 DNA: TGTGCCAGCAGCCAAGAGGGATTTCTCGACCTCCGCACAGATACGCAGTATTTT.

The gene calls are TRBV19 and TRBJ2-3; 11 positions match TRBD2. This CDR3 has 16 residues. The junction had 12 bases not matched to a gene; V was cut back by 9 bases and J by 4 bases. Germline CDR1 reads LNHDA; CDR2 reads SQIVND (reference sequence). CDR3 nucleotide sequence: TGTGCCAGCGGCCTCTACCTTAGCGGGAGGGCAGATACGCAGTATTTT. It codes for CASGLYLSGRADTQYF.

The genes are TRBV5-1 and TRBJ2-7; 9 nucleotides match TRBD1. Germline trimming cut 4 bases from V and 6 bases from J; bases unmatched to any gene: 11. CDR1 is SGHRS and CDR2 is YFSETQ in the germline V gene. The CDR3 runs to 15 residues. CDR3 DNA sequence: TGCGCCAGCAGCCTAGATGGGACAGGGTACTTCGAGCAGTACTTC. Protein sequence: CASSLDGTGYFEQYF. Full variable domain (remainder filled in from reference TRBV5-1 and TRBJ2-7): KAGVTQTPRYLIKTRGQQVTLSCSPISGHRSVSWYQQTPGQGLQFLFEYFSETQRNKGNFPGRFSGRQFSNSRSEMNVSTLELGDSALYLCASSLDGTGYFEQYFGPGTRLTVT.

This clone was detected a few times. J is TRBJ2-1 and V is TRBV7-8; D is uncertain. CDR1 SGHVS and CDR2 FQNEAQ come from the germline V gene. This CDR3 is built from 15 residues. V was cut by 1 base and J by 7 bases, with 14 bases left in between. CDR3 loop: CASSLVPWRLNEQFF. CDR3 in DNA: TGTGCCAGCAGCTTAGTTCCCTGGCGGTTAAATGAGCAGTTCTTC.